These 2 T cell receptor beta chains came from one sample sequenced in a study of OX40 agonist ivuxolimab in advanced cancers. The table came from immunoSEQ multiplex PCR; TCRdb's copy has only in-frame clones and leaves some out. The table shows nearly 80,000 clones, with about nine tenths occurring only once. Sequenced here: CD4+ or CD8+ T cells sorted from blood, sampled in a trial of the OX40 agonist ivuxolimab. These TCRs come from an adult with an advanced solid tumor such as melanoma, head and neck, liver or kidney cancer.

This rearrangement joins TRBV5-6 to TRBJ2-2; 9 nucleotides match TRBD1. The CDR3 loop spans 16 amino acids. After removal of 4 bases from V and 3 bases from J, the junction contained 7 bases not matched to a gene. Germline CDR1 is SGHDT and CDR2 is YYEEEE. In DNA, the CDR3 is TGTGCCAGCAGCCCACAGGGGGCGCGGGACACCGGGGAGCTGTTTTTT. This translates into CASSPQGARDTGELFF.

This clone was seen just once. This chain's CDR3 is CASSLASEDTIYF. CDR3 bases: TGTGCCAGCAGCTTGGCCAGCGAGGACACCATATATTTT. The chain employs TRBV5-4 and TRBJ1-3; D is unclear. This CDR3 spans 13 amino acids. Germline V lookup: CDR1 SGHNT, CDR2 YYREEE (reference sequence). Deletions cut 0 bases from V and 8 bases from J, with 9 bases between.